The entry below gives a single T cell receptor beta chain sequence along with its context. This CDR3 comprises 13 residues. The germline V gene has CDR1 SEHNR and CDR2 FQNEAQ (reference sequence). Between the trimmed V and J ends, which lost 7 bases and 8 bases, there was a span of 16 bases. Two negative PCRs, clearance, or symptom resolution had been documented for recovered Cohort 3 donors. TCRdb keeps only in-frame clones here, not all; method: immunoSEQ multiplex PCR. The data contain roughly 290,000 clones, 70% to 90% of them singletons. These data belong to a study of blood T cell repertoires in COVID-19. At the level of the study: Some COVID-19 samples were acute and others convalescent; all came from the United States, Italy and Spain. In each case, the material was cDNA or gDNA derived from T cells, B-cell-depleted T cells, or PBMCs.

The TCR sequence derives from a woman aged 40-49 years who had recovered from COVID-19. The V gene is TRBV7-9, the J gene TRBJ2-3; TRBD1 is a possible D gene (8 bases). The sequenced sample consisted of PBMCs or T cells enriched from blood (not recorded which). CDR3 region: CASTQGGYGTQYF. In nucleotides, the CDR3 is TGTGCCAGCACACAGGGGGGGTACGGTACGCAGTATTTT.